The clone carrying this T cell receptor (beta chain) was counted between two and nine times. Its specificity is not known. The sample comes from a study of T-cell memory formation after mild COVID-19. Whole-study findings and limits: The CD4+ clones that contracted clustered mainly within CM and EM, and the CD8+ clones concentrated in EMRA. Some SARS-CoV-2-responding clones were already detected in memory before infection.

TCR alpha and TCR beta cDNA libraries with sample barcodes and UMIs came from 5'RACE using constant-segment primers. Using its own MiXCR run on the 5' RACE reads, TCRdb lists one record per CDR3 protein. Found here are hundreds of thousands of distinct CDR3 sequences, around 20% of them singletons; the top ten hold approximately 12%. This CDR3 has 17 residues. Trimming removed 1 base at V and 2 bases at J, with 14 bases between. CDR1 and CDR2 from the germline V gene are LGHNA and YNFKEQ. The chain employs TRBV4-2 and TRBJ2-2; weak D call: TRBD2 (6 bases). The receptor was isolated from an adult woman who had mild COVID-19 (a few samples of this study predate the infection). Cell type and time point are not known. Source material: PBMCs or a T cell subset sorted from them (not recorded which). This chain's CDR3 is CASSQGGLPINTGELFF. CDR3 sequence (DNA): TGTGCCAGCAGCCAAGGGGGACTTCCCATAAACACCGGGGAGCTGTTTTTT.